This T cell receptor (beta chain) was documented in a study of T cell repertoires in cytomegalovirus infection. Across the whole study: The public TCR beta signatures pointed to both CMV infection and matching HLA type. Overall study results and limits: Dominant in the ex vivo response were TCR beta clonotypes restricted by HLA-C and specific for CMV.

As concerns this clonotype: Antigen specificity is unknown.

V was pared by 0 bases and J by 3 bases, with 2 bases between. This CDR3 has 13 residues. Germline CDR1 is SGHVS and CDR2 is FNYEAQ. TCRdb passed the reads through MiXCR, listing each CDR3 protein once. The sample consists of roughly 69,000 distinct CDR3 sequences, roughly a fifth of them appearing once. The sequenced sample was CD8+ T cells from cultured PBMCs, obtained from culture after CMV antigen stimulation. The V gene is TRBV7-6, the J gene TRBJ2-2; no firm D call. This clonotype originated in a human donor in good health (CMV status not recorded). Some clones in this sample may be carry-over from other donors' samples. CDR3 in DNA: TGTGCCAGCAGCTTAGCTCACACCGGGGAGCTGTTTTTT. It is translated as CASSLAHTGELFF.